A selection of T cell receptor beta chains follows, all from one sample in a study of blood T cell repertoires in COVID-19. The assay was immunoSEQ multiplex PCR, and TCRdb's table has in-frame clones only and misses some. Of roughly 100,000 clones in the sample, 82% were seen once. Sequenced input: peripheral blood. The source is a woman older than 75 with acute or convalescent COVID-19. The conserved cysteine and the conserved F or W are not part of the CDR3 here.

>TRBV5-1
ASSLTSGTGVPNEQF
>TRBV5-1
ASSEQGAEGELF
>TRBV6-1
ASSERGGRGTEAF
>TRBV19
ASSTDRVNYGYT
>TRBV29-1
SVETGWQETQY
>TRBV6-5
ASSSRSSGSSYEQY
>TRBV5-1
ASSLVGQGTDTQY
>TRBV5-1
ASREGTESNQPQH
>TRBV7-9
ASSLARDSPLH
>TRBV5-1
ASSSRTANTEAF
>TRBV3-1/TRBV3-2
ASSQTSGRAYYEQF
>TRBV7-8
ASSSGLAGLTDTQY
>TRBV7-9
ASSSRDRGRQDYGYT
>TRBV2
ASAGPNTGELF
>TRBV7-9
ASSPTGESYNEQF
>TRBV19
ASSITGLGFYEQY
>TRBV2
ASRTNTGQGSYGYT
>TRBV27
ASSWAGDAAKLF
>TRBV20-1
SASSLDSWGTEAF
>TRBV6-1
ASSEGLNAQY
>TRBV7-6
ASSKVAGARYNEQF
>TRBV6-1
ASSDRDRGQEKLF
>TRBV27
ASSPRGYSNQPQH
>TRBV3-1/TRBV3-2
ASSQDAGDTQY
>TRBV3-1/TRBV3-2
ASSFRDRGNTGELF
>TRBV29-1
SVSGSTDTQY
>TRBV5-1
ASSPRDRGTEAF
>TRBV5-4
ASSLGYGETEAF
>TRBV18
ASSQSPNQPQH
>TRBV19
ASKFSAGYGYT
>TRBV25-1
ASLRRKSNQPQH
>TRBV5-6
ASSLSGIRDYGYT
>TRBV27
ASRLTGWTNEKLF
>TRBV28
ASSLPGADQPQH
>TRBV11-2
ASSLLGVGANVLT
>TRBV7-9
ASSPLVGQGNSPLH
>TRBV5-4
ASSATGTANSPLH
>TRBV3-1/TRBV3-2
ASSQDWTGGGYT
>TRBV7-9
ASSRTSGSSYNEQF
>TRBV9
ASSVTGLGSHEQF